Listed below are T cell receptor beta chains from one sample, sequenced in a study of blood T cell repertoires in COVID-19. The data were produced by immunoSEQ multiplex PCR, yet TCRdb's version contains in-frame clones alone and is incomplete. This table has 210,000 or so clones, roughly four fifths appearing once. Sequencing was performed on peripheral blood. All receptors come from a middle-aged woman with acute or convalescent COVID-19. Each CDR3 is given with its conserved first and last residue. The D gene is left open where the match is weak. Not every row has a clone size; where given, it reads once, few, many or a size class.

CDR3: CASSLLSRREGETQYF; DNA: TGTGCCAGCAGCTTGTTGTCTCGCAGGGAGGGGGAGACCCAGTACTTC; size: .; V: TRBV5-6; J: TRBJ2-5; D: TRBD2
CDR3: CASSPPGLTYGYTF; DNA: TGTGCCAGCTCACCACCCGGGTTAACCTATGGCTACACCTTC; size: .; V: TRBV18; J: TRBJ1-2; D: .
CDR3: CAISEPGLAEETQYF; DNA: TGTGCCATCAGTGAGCCGGGACTAGCGGAAGAGACCCAGTACTTC; size: .; V: TRBV10-3; J: TRBJ2-5; D: TRBD2
CDR3: CASSSYNEQFF; DNA: TGTGCCAGCAGTTCGTATAATGAGCAGTTCTTC; size: .; V: TRBV12-3/TRBV12-4; J: TRBJ2-1; D: .
CDR3: CASSVDRVYGQPQHF; DNA: TGTGCCAGCAGTGTGGACAGGGTTTATGGTCAGCCCCAGCATTTT; size: .; V: TRBV2; J: TRBJ1-5; D: TRBD1
CDR3: CASSLRAPSLAGGHNEQFF; DNA: TGTGCCAGCAGCTTAAGGGCCCCCTCCCTAGCGGGGGGACACAATGAGCAGTTCTTC; size: .; V: TRBV7-3; J: TRBJ2-1; D: TRBD2
CDR3: CASSLAGGSWASGSSTDTQYF; DNA: TGTGCCAGCAGCTTAGCCGGTGGTTCGTGGGCTAGCGGGTCTAGCACAGATACGCAGTATTTT; size: .; V: TRBV7-8; J: TRBJ2-3; D: TRBD2
CDR3: CATSTPSVPQETQYF; DNA: TGTGCCACCAGTACGCCTAGCGTACCACAAGAGACCCAGTACTTC; size: once; V: TRBV24-1; J: TRBJ2-5; D: .
CDR3: CASRISGTNEKLFF; DNA: TGCGCCAGCAGAATCTCGGGGACTAATGAAAAACTGTTTTTT; size: few; V: TRBV10-1; J: TRBJ1-4; D: .
CDR3: CASSRDTIYNEQFF; DNA: TGCGCCAGCAGCCGGGACACAATCTACAATGAGCAGTTCTTC; size: few; V: TRBV5-1; J: TRBJ2-1; D: .
CDR3: CATSSRQGAMDNEQFF; DNA: TGTGCCACCAGCAGTCGGCAGGGGGCGATGGACAATGAGCAGTTCTTC; size: .; V: TRBV15; J: TRBJ2-1; D: TRBD1
CDR3: CASSPDTYGYTF; DNA: TGTGCCAGCAGTCCAGACACCTATGGCTACACCTTC; size: .; V: TRBV12-3/TRBV12-4; J: TRBJ1-2; D: .
CDR3: CASSYGLFYGYTF; DNA: TGTGCCAGCAGTTACGGACTTTTCTATGGCTACACCTTC; size: .; V: TRBV6-2/TRBV6-3; J: TRBJ1-2; D: .
CDR3: CASSESRLAPFF; DNA: TGTGCCAGCAGTGAAAGTCGGCTAGCCCCTTTCTTC; size: .; V: TRBV2; J: TRBJ2-1; D: .
CDR3: CSVARTGPMNTEAFF; DNA: TGCAGCGTTGCTCGGACAGGCCCCATGAACACTGAAGCTTTCTTT; size: .; V: TRBV29-1; J: TRBJ1-1; D: TRBD1
CDR3: CASSFQTGYEQYF; DNA: TGTGCCAGCAGCTTTCAGACAGGCTACGAGCAGTACTTC; size: .; V: TRBV7-7; J: TRBJ2-7; D: .
CDR3: CASSYSGEYNEQFF; DNA: TGTGCCAGCAGTTATAGCGGAGAATACAATGAGCAGTTCTTC; size: .; V: TRBV6-2/TRBV6-3; J: TRBJ2-1; D: .
CDR3: CASSEYTNNTYNEQFF; DNA: TGTGCCAGCAGTGAATATACGAACAATACCTACAATGAGCAGTTCTTC; size: once; V: TRBV25-1; J: TRBJ2-1; D: .
CDR3: CASSLSAGTEAFF; DNA: TGTGCCAGCAGCTTATCGGCGGGCACTGAAGCTTTCTTT; size: .; V: TRBV7-6; J: TRBJ1-1; D: .
CDR3: CASSSDNEQFF; DNA: TGTGCCAGCAGTTCCGACAATGAGCAGTTCTTC; size: .; V: TRBV27; J: TRBJ2-1; D: .
CDR3: CASSERGSNTGELFF; DNA: TGTGCCAGCAGTGAAAGGGGTTCGAACACCGGGGAGCTGTTTTTT; size: .; V: TRBV6-1; J: TRBJ2-2; D: .
CDR3: CASSVSGTHREQYF; DNA: TGTGCCAGCAGCGTTAGCGGGACCCATCGCGAGCAGTACTTC; size: few; V: TRBV5-6; J: TRBJ2-7; D: TRBD2
CDR3: CAISGTGNYGYTF; DNA: TGTGCCATCAGTGGGACAGGAAACTATGGCTACACCTTC; size: once; V: TRBV10-3; J: TRBJ1-2; D: TRBD1
CDR3: CASSQTYTGGLPYEQYF; DNA: TGTGCCAGCAGCCAAACCTACACAGGGGGCCTTCCCTACGAGCAGTACTTC; size: few; V: TRBV14; J: TRBJ2-7; D: TRBD1
CDR3: CASSLGQGYGYTF; DNA: TGTGCCAGCAGCTTAGGGCAGGGGTATGGCTACACCTTC; size: .; V: TRBV7-3; J: TRBJ1-2; D: .
CDR3: CAISESRQGYEQYF; DNA: TGTGCCATCAGTGAGTCTCGACAGGGCTACGAGCAGTACTTC; size: once; V: TRBV10-3; J: TRBJ2-7; D: TRBD1
CDR3: CASSLEFPGEIYEQYF; DNA: TGCGCCAGCAGCTTGGAATTTCCGGGGGAAATCTACGAGCAGTACTTC; size: .; V: TRBV5-1; J: TRBJ2-7; D: .
CDR3: CASSSGLAGSGELFF; DNA: TGTGCCAGCAGCTCCGGACTAGCGGGGTCCGGGGAGCTGTTTTTT; size: .; V: TRBV11-2; J: TRBJ2-2; D: TRBD2
CDR3: CASSLEGGASGMYNEQFF; DNA: TGTGCCAGCAGCTTAGAAGGGGGGGCTAGCGGGATGTACAATGAGCAGTTCTTC; size: .; V: TRBV11-3; J: TRBJ2-1; D: TRBD2
CDR3: CASSPSGEGYTF; DNA: TGTGCCAGCTCACCGTCCGGGGAAGGCTACACCTTC; size: .; V: TRBV18; J: TRBJ1-2; D: .
CDR3: CASSPGLTSGADTQYF; DNA: TGCGCCAGCAGCCCGGGGTTGACTAGCGGGGCAGATACGCAGTATTTT; size: .; V: TRBV10-2; J: TRBJ2-3; D: TRBD2
CDR3: CASSSRLYGREHDEQYF; DNA: TGTGCCAGCAGCTCCAGGCTTTACGGGAGGGAACATGACGAGCAGTACTTC; size: .; V: TRBV13; J: TRBJ2-7; D: TRBD2
CDR3: CASSPRDRGFSYEQYF; DNA: TGTGCCAGCAGCCCAAGGGACAGGGGGTTTTCCTACGAGCAGTACTTC; size: .; V: TRBV3-1/TRBV3-2; J: TRBJ2-7; D: TRBD1
CDR3: CASSLGHTEKQFF; DNA: TGTGCCAGCAGCTTGGGTCATACCGAGAAGCAGTTCTTC; size: once; V: TRBV5-6; J: TRBJ2-1; D: .
CDR3: CASSPRTGRSNQPQHF; DNA: TGTGCCAGCAGCCCTAGGACAGGGAGGAGCAATCAGCCCCAGCATTTT; size: .; V: TRBV11-2; J: TRBJ1-5; D: TRBD1
CDR3: CASSPPIAGSSYNEQFF; DNA: TGTGCCAGCTCACCACCCATAGCGGGGAGCTCCTACAATGAGCAGTTCTTC; size: .; V: TRBV18; J: TRBJ2-1; D: TRBD2
CDR3: CASSFRDRGLYEQFF; DNA: TGTGCCAGCAGCTTCCGGGACAGGGGGCTCTACGAGCAGTTCTTC; size: .; V: TRBV7-9; J: TRBJ2-1; D: TRBD1
CDR3: CASSELAGVSNEQFF; DNA: TGTGCCAGCAGTGAACTAGCGGGAGTCTCCAATGAGCAGTTCTTC; size: once; V: TRBV2; J: TRBJ2-1; D: TRBD2
CDR3: CASSIRTGGYGYTF; DNA: TGTGCCAGCAGTATTCGGACAGGAGGCTATGGCTACACCTTC; size: .; V: TRBV6-5; J: TRBJ1-2; D: TRBD1
CDR3: CASRGRLNTEAFF; DNA: TGTGCCAGCAGAGGCAGGCTTAACACTGAAGCTTTCTTT; size: few; V: TRBV2; J: TRBJ1-1; D: .
CDR3: CASSPPTRGNTGELFF; DNA: TGTGCCAGCAGCCCCCCAACCAGGGGAAACACCGGGGAGCTGTTTTTT; size: .; V: TRBV14; J: TRBJ2-2; D: .
CDR3: CASSVSGSDTQYF; DNA: TGTGCCAGCAGCGTATCAGGGTCAGATACGCAGTATTTT; size: .; V: TRBV7-7; J: TRBJ2-3; D: .
CDR3: CASSYQDLAPLHF; DNA: TGTGCCAGCAGTTATCAGGATTTGGCACCCCTCCACTTT; size: .; V: TRBV27; J: TRBJ1-6; D: .
CDR3: CASRQDRVKGGYTF; DNA: TGTGCCAGCAGGCAGGACAGGGTGAAAGGGGGCTACACCTTC; size: .; V: TRBV5-6; J: TRBJ1-2; D: TRBD1
CDR3: CASSYWREESYEQYF; DNA: TGTGCCAGCAGTTACTGGCGGGAGGAATCCTACGAGCAGTACTTC; size: .; V: TRBV6-2/TRBV6-3; J: TRBJ2-7; D: TRBD2
CDR3: CAWSVAGLEQFF; DNA: TGTGCCTGGAGTGTAGCGGGGCTTGAGCAGTTCTTC; size: .; V: TRBV30; J: TRBJ2-1; D: TRBD2
CDR3: CASSLEGSSGWGADTQYF; DNA: TGTGCCAGCAGCTTAGAGGGATCTAGCGGGTGGGGTGCAGATACGCAGTATTTT; size: .; V: TRBV7-2; J: TRBJ2-3; D: TRBD2
CDR3: CAPTVSYEQYF; DNA: TGTGCCCCGACAGTATCCTACGAGCAGTACTTC; size: .; V: TRBV7-8; J: TRBJ2-7; D: .
CDR3: CASSQLNSAGAGNTIYF; DNA: TGCGCCAGCAGCCAACTTAATTCCGCAGGGGCCGGAAACACCATATATTTT; size: .; V: TRBV4-1; J: TRBJ1-3; D: .
CDR3: CASSLRDRTYEQYF; DNA: TGCGCCAGCAGCCTAAGAGACAGGACCTACGAGCAGTACTTC; size: few; V: TRBV4-1; J: TRBJ2-7; D: .
CDR3: CASSLGGAGTEAFF; DNA: TGTGCCAGCAGCCTAGGTGGCGCGGGCACTGAAGCTTTCTTT; size: .; V: TRBV6-5; J: TRBJ1-1; D: .